This TCR beta chain originates from a study of CD8+CD57+ T cells in acquired aplastic anemia. Study information: CD4+ cell libraries from healthy donors averaged roughly 10 million reads.

According to the study, genomic DNA was the template for TCR beta VDJ and CDR3 profiling. TCRdb re-derived calls from the reads in MiXCR, one entry per CDR3 protein. The table shows about 180,000 distinct CDR3 sequences, with approximately 46% occurring only once. Sequencing was carried out using sorted CD4+, CD8+, or CD8+CD57+ T cells (not recorded which) from PBMCs. This receptor was identified in a human donor in good health.

CDR3 residues: CSVRDPSYRYEQYF. Here the CDR3 DNA reads TGCAGCGTTAGGGACCCATCATACCGCTACGAGCAGTACTTC. V usage is TRBV29-1 and J usage is TRBJ2-7; D may correspond to TRBD1 or TRBD2 (5 bases each). CDR1 is SQVTM, CDR2 ANQGSEA, per germline. Trimming stripped 5 bases from V and 3 bases from J, with 17 bases between. This CDR3 contains 14 residues.